A selection of T cell receptor beta chains follows, all from one sample in a study of cytomegalovirus exposure and HLA in healthy donors. The data were produced by immunoSEQ multiplex PCR, yet TCRdb's version contains in-frame clones alone and is incomplete. This sample has roughly 120,000 clones, with around four fifths found just once. Sequencing used PBMCs. These receptors were obtained from a woman in her thirties or forties in good health and CMV-seropositive. Both conserved end residues are part of each CDR3.

V | CDR3
TRBV7-3 | CASSLTSGAADTQYF
TRBV11-2 | CASSSGQGMYQPQHF
TRBV5-1 | CASSWGDRNTGELFF
TRBV5-8 | CASRTPTGDNEQFF
TRBV5-1 | CASSLGLAQETQYF
TRBV9 | CASSPSWRASGPHNEQFF
TRBV5-1 | CASSKGTSGGGDEQFF
TRBV7-9 | CASSLGQGREAFF
TRBV28 | CASRSGNQGGPHQPQHF
TRBV2 | CASMGGRVTGELFF
TRBV15 | CATTRPGTGNTIYF
TRBV28 | CASRPTLDRAEAFF
TRBV9 | CASSATTRTQYF
TRBV7-2 | CASSLAGTSGRASEQFF
TRBV7-9 | CASSSPGGIGEKLFF
TRBV30 | CAWSALEVPMRGYTF
TRBV6-6 | CASSYPPTAVSTEAFF
TRBV6-5 | CASSYGQGASDTEAFF
TRBV25-1 | CASSEWAGGSETQYF
TRBV18 | CASSLSTPSYNEQFF
TRBV28 | CASSTPGAIYGYTF
TRBV28 | CASSAGQGEEKLFF
TRBV28 | CASSLVRETDTQYF
TRBV7-2 | CASSVRGFNTDTQYF
TRBV30 | CAWTSRQGAGPGANVLTF
TRBV30 | CAWSALAGGPRELFF